This T cell receptor beta chain was retrieved from a study of blood T cell repertoires in COVID-19 (dated by TCRdb to between 2020 and 2021). With regard to the full study: The collaborator samples originated in the United States, Italy and Spain and spanned the acute and convalescent phases of COVID-19. The prospective study material was composed of cDNA or gDNA derived from T cells, B-cell-depleted T cells, or PBMCs. Deeply sampled blood TCRbeta repertoires from subjects exposed to, actively infected with, or recovered from COVID-19 were included in the dataset. The repertoires were made available in a free public database intended to serve as a resource for research on the immune response to SARS-CoV-2. The samples were drawn from two sources: the first 160 participants of the ongoing ImmuneRACE study, and 950 to 1,500 subjects contributed by 6 global collaborators. A de-identified subject ID, COVID-19 status, age in years and sex were almost always included in the sample metadata. Where HLA class I and class II types were available, the types were taken from metadata supplied by the sample provider, not from assay-based typing.

At one collaborating source in Seattle, patients were enrolled during active infection and were followed longitudinally through the course of disease. Each collaborating institution followed its own protocols to collect whole blood in K2EDTA tubes. For TCRbeta analysis, collaborators shipped samples as frozen whole blood, isolated PBMCs, or DNA extracted from either of those sample types. As concerns this clone: Its antigen target is currently unknown. Qualities for individual bases were not recorded, and no much larger clone is one base off.

Study-level results and caveats: How much clinical and demographic metadata was included differed by source and by participant, and the metadata was provided uncurated.

The immunoSEQ Assay, a bias-controlled multiplex PCR, was used to amplify TCRbeta CDR3 regions from genomic DNA. The study's processing was this. The number of nucleated cells in each sample was estimated by amplification of reference gene primers within the assay. To quantify the absolute abundance of each unique TCRbeta CDR3 rearrangement, sequence reads were collapsed and filtered. For each sample, productive Simpson clonality was calculated as the square root of Simpson's diversity index over productive rearrangements. TCRdb limited this immuneACCESS table to in-frame rearrangements with V and J called. A share of clones is missing; checked studies link under half to unresolved V genes, and the rest is unexplained. Clonal size and the V and J genes are those of that table, whereas D and trimming came from the DNA. This sample is represented by under 300,000 clones; about 90% of them were singletons. More than 0.65% of the sample is held by the ten biggest clonotypes.

The CDR3 contains 15 residues, cysteine and phenylalanine counted. The CDR3 DNA has 45 bases and is translated from base 1. V ends up 5 bases short and J 10 bases short, with an unmatched junction base count of 11. Sequences SGHTA (CDR1) and FQGNSA (CDR2) are obtained from the germline V gene. This receptor was taken from a man in his thirties or forties with COVID-19, enrolled during active disease. In this chain, TRBV7-2 is recombined with TRBJ2-1, and TRBD2 aligns with 10 junction nucleotides. The specimen sequenced was peripheral blood. The CDR3 region has the sequence CASSRLERGGREQFF. The sequenced DNA: TGTGCCAGCAGCCGGTTGGAGCGGGGGGGCCGGGAGCAGTTCTTC. Reference TRBV7-2 and TRBJ2-1 proteins supply the regions before and after the CDR3; the full variable domain is: GAGVSQSPSNKVTEKGKDVELRCDPISGHTALYWYRQSLGQGLEFLIYFQGNSAPDKSGLPSDRFSAERTGGSVSTLTIQRTQQEDSAVYLCASSRLERGGREQFFGPGTRLTVL.